The text below deals with one T cell receptor (beta chain). Its antigen remains unknown. These data are taken from a study of PD-1 blockade in classical Hodgkin lymphoma. Every patient experienced relapse after autologous stem cell transplantation, and brentuximab vedotin exposure varied. The method was immunoSEQ multiplex PCR; TCRdb's version includes in-frame clones alone and lacks a portion of them. Altogether some 13,000 clones are present, more than 85% being singletons, with the ten largest covering about 40%. Study findings and constraints: Significantly greater TCR diversity emerged by C4D1 in CD4+ cells but not CD8+ cells.

CDR1 and CDR2 from the germline V gene are MNHNY and SVGAGI (reference sequence). Trimming took 4 bases from V and 7 from J, leaving 14 bases between them. The CDR3 extends over 14 amino acids. The receptor's source is a human donor with classical Hodgkin lymphoma. The V and J genes are TRBV6-6 and TRBJ1-5, with a tentative D call TRBD1 (5 bases). The source material was peripheral blood mononuclear cells (PBMCs), sampled at baseline. CDR3 amino acids: CASSFGRGSQPQHF. In DNA, the CDR3 is TGTGCCAGCAGTTTCGGTAGGGGATCACAGCCCCAGCATTTT.